The clone carrying this T cell receptor (beta chain) has more than one count but fewer than ten. This record comes from a study of blood T cell repertoires in COVID-19. Across the study: From the United States, Italy and Spain came samples of acute and convalescent COVID-19. The analysed material was cDNA or gDNA that came from T cells, B-cell-depleted T cells, or PBMCs.

The CDR3 is 16 residues long. Trimming took 2 bases from V and 1 from J; bases not matched to a gene: 7. The germline gives CDR1 MNHEY, CDR2 SMNVEV (reference sequence). Methods used by the authors: The assay estimated nucleated cells by amplifying reference gene primers. Here immunoSEQ multiplex PCR was the method, and the copy in TCRdb shows in-frame clones only, minus some. V, J and clone size are those of that table, while D and trimming were read from the DNA. The table has around 160,000 clones, roughly 85% seen once; the top ten hold 6.5% to 9.5%. Patients of the Seattle cohort, enrolled during active infection, were followed longitudinally.

Sequences were obtained from peripheral blood. The rearrangement links TRBV27 to TRBJ2-5; 7 bases match TRBD2. The source is a woman in her fifties or sixties with COVID-19, enrolled during active disease. This chain's CDR3 is CASSLTYRLAQETQYF. Here the CDR3 DNA reads TGTGCCAGCAGTTTAACCTACCGACTAGCCCAAGAGACCCAGTACTTC.